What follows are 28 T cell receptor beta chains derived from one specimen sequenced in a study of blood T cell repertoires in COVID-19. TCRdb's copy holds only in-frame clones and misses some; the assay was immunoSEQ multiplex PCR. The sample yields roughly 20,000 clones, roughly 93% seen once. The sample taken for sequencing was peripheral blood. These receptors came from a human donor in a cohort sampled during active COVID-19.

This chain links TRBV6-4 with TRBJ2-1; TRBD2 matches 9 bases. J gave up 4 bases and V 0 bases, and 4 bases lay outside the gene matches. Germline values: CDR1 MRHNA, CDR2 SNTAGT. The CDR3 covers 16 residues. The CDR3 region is CASSDSTSGHYNEQFF. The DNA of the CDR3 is TGTGCCAGCAGTGACTCGACTAGCGGACATTACAATGAGCAGTTCTTC.

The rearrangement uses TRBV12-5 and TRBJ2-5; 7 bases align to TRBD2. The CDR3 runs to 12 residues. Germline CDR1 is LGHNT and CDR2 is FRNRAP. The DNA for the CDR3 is TGTGCGAGCGGGGATTTCCAAGAGACCCAGTACTTC. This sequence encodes CASGDFQETQYF.

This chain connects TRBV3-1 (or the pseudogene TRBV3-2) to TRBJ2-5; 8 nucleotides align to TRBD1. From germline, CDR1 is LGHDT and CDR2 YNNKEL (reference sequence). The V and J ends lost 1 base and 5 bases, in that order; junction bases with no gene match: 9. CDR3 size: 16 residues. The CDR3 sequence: CASSQGVQGAGETQYF. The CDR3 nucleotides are TGTGCCAGCAGCCAAGGAGTTCAGGGGGCGGGGGAGACCCAGTACTTC.

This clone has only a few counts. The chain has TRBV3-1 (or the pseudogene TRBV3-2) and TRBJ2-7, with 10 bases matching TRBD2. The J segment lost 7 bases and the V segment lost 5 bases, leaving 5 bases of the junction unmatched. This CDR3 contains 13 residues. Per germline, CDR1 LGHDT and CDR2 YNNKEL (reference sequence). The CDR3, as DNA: TGTGCCAGCAGCGACTCTAGCGGGGGAGAGCAGTACTTC. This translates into CASSDSSGGEQYF.

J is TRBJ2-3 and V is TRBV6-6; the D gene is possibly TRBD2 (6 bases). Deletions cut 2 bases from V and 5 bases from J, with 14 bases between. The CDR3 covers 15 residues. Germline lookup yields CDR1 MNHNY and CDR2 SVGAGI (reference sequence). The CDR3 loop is CASSYPGGAGDTQYF. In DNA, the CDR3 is TGTGCCAGCAGTTACCCCGGAGGGGCCGGAGATACGCAGTATTTT.

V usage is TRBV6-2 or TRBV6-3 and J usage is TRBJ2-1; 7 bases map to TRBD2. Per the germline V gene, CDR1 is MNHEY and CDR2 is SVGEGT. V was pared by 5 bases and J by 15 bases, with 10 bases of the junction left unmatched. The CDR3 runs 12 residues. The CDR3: CASSRPTSWRFF. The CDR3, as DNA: TGTGCCAGCAGTAGACCGACTAGCTGGAGGTTCTTC.

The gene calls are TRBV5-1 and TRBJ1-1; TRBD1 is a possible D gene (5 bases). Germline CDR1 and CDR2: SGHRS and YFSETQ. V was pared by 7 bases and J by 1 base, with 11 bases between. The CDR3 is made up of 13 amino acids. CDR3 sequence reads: CASHRQTNTEAFF. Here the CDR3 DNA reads TGCGCCAGCCACCGACAGACGAACACTGAAGCTTTCTTT.

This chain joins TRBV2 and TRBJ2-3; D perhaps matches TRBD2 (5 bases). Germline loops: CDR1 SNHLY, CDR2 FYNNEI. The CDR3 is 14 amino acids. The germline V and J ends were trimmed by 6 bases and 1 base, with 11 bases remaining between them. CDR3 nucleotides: TGTGCCAGCAGCCAGGAGGAAGGCACAGATACGCAGTATTTT. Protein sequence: CASSQEEGTDTQYF.

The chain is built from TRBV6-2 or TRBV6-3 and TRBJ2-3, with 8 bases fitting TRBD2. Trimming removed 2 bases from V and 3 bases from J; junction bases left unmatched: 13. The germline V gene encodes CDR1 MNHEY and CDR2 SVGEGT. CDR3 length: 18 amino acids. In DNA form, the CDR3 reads TGTGCCAGCAGTTACCCCACCTCCGGGGGACTAGGTACAGATACGCAGTATTTT. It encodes CASSYPTSGGLGTDTQYF.

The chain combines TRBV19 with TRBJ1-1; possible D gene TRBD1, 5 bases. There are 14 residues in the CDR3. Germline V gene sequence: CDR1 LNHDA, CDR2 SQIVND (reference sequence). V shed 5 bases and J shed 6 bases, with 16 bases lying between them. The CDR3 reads CASSPKTGGAEAFF. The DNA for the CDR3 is TGTGCCAGTAGTCCCAAGACGGGGGGGGCTGAAGCTTTCTTT.

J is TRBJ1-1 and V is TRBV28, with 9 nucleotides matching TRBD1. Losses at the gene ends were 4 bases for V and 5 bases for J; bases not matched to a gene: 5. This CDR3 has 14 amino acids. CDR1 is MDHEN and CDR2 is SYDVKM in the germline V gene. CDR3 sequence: CASSSRTGATEAFF. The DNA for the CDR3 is TGTGCCAGCAGTTCACGGACAGGGGCGACTGAAGCTTTCTTT.

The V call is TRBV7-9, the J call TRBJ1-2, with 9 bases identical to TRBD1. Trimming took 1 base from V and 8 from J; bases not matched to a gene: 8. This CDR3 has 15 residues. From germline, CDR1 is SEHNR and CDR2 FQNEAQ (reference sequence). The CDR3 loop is CASSLVGQGSGGYTF. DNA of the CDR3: TGTGCCAGCAGCTTAGTGGGACAGGGATCTGGGGGCTACACCTTC.

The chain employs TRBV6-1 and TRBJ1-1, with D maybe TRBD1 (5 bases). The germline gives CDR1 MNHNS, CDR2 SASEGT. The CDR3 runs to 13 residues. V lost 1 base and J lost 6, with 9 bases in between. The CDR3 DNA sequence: TGTGCCAGCAGTGAAGTAAGGGGTCCTGAAGCTTTCTTT. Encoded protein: CASSEVRGPEAFF.

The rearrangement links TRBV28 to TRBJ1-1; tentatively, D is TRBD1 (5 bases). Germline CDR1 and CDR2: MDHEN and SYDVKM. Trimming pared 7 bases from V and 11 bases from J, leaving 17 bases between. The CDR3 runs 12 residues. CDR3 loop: CASTPMQGNAFF. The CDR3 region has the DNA TGTGCCAGCACCCCGATGCAGGGCAACGCTTTCTTT.

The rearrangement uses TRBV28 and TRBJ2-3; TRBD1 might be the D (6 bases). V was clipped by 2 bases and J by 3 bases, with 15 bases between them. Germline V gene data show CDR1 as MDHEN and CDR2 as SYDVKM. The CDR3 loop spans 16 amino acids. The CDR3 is CASSLGGLSVTDTQYF. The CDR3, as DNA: TGTGCCAGCAGTTTAGGGGGCCTGAGTGTGACAGATACGCAGTATTTT. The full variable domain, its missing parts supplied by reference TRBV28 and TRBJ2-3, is DVKVTQSSRYLVKRTGEKVFLECVQDMDHENMFWYRQDPGLGLRLIYFSYDVKMKEKGDIPEGYSVSREKKERFSLILESASTNQTSMYLCASSLGGLSVTDTQYFGPGTRLTVL.

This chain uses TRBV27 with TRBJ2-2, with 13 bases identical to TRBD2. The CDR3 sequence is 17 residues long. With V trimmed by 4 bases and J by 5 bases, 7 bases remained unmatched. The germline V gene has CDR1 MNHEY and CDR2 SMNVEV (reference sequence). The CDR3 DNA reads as TGTGCCAGCAGTTCCCGGACTAGCGGGAGTTCAACCGGGGAGCTGTTTTTT. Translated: CASSSRTSGSSTGELFF.

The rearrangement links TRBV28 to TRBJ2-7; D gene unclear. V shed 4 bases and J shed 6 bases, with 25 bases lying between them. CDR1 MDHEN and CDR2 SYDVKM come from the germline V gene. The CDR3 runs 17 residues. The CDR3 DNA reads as TGTGCCAGCAGTTCCCATCGTTCGCCCCCCCTGCGGCGCGAGCAGTACTTC. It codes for CASSSHRSPPLRREQYF.

This CDR3 is CASSGGLAGQETQYF. CDR3 DNA: TGTGCCAGCAGCGGCGGACTAGCGGGGCAAGAGACCCAGTACTTC. This chain joins TRBV6-6 and TRBJ2-5; 12 bases line up with TRBD2. The CDR3 has 15 residues. The V segment lost 6 bases and the J segment 2 bases; nucleotides outside the gene matches: 4. Germline V lookup: CDR1 MNHNY, CDR2 SVGAGI (reference sequence).

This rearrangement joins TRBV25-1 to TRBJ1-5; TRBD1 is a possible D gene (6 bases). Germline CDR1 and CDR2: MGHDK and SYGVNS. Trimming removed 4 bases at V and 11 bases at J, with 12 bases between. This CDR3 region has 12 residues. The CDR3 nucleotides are TGTGCCAGCAGTGGTCCACAGGGTACCCAGCATTTT. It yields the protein CASSGPQGTQHF.

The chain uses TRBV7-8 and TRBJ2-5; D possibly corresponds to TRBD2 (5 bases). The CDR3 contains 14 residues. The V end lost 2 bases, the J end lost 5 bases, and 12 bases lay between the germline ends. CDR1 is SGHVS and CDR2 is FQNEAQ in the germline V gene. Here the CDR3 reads CASSLNLGGETQYF. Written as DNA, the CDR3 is TGTGCCAGCAGCTTAAATCTTGGCGGGGAGACCCAGTACTTC.

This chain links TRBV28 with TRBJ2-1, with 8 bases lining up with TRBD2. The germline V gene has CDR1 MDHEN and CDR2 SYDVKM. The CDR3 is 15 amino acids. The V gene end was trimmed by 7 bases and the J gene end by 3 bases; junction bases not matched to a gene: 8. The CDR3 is CASTPGGGIYNEQFF. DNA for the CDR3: TGTGCCAGCACCCCCGGGGGGGGCATCTACAATGAGCAGTTCTTC.

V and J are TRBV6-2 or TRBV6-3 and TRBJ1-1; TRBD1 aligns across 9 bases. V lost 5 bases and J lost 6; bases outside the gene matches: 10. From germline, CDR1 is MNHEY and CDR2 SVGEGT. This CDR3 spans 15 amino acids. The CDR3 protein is CASSNNRGLRAEAFF. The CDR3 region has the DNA TGTGCCAGCAGTAACAACAGGGGGCTGAGGGCTGAAGCTTTCTTT.

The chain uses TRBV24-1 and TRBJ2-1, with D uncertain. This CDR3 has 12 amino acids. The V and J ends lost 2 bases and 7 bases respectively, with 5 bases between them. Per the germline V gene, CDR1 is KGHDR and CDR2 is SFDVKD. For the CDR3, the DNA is TGTGCCACCAGTGATTCGTTAAATGAGCAGTTCTTC. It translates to CATSDSLNEQFF.

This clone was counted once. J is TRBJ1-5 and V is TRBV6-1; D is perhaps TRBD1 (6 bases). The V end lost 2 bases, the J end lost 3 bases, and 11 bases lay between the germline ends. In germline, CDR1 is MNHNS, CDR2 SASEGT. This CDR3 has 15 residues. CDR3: CASSERVGANQPQHF. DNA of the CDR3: TGTGCCAGCAGTGAAAGGGTGGGGGCCAATCAGCCCCAGCATTTT.

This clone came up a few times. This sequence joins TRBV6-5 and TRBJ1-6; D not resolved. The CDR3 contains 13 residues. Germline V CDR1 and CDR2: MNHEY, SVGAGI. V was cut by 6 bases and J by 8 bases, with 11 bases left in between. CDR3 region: CASRRSLDSPLHF. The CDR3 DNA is TGTGCCAGCAGAAGGAGTCTAGATTCACCCCTCCACTTT.

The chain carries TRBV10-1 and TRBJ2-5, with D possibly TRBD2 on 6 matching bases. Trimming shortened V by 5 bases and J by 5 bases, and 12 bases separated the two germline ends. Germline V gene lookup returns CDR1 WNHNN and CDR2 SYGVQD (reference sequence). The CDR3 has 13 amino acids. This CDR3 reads CASSRTGGETQYF. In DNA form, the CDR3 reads TGCGCCAGCAGTCGTACAGGAGGGGAGACCCAGTACTTC.

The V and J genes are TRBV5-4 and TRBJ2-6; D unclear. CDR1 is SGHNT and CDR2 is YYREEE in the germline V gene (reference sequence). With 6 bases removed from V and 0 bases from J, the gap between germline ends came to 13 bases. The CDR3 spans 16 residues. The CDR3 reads CASILRVDSGANVLTF. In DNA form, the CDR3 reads TGTGCCAGCATCCTTCGGGTGGACTCTGGGGCCAACGTCCTGACTTTC.

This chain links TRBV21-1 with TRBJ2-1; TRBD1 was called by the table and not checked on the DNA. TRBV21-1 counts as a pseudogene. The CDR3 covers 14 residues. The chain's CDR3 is CASSKGWPQDEQFF. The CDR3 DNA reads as TGTGCCAGCAGCAAAGGTTGGCCCCAGGATGAGCAGTTCTTC.